These 30 T cell receptor beta chains originate from one sample sequenced in a study of T cell repertoires in cytomegalovirus infection. TCRdb ran MiXCR on the reads and lists one entry per CDR3 protein. Here the sample spans over 100,000 distinct CDR3 sequences, 16% being singletons. The sequencing input was PBMCs. The receptor source for this set is a human donor in good health (CMV status not recorded). Some clones in this sample may be carry-over from other donors' samples.

The table lists this clonotype with many counts. This CDR3 is CASSQGDYTDTQYF. The CDR3 nucleotides are TGTGCCAGCAGTCAAGGGGACTACACAGATACGCAGTATTTT. The genes are TRBV7-2 and TRBJ2-3, with 7 bases identical to TRBD2. The CDR3 totals 14 residues. Germline lookup yields CDR1 SGHTA and CDR2 FQGNSA. V shed 6 bases and J 2 bases; nucleotides not matched to a gene: 5.

At least ten counts were recorded for this clonotype. One end of the junction does not line up with germline, which may come from a read error. V and J are TRBV7-7 and TRBJ2-1; TRBD1 aligns across 9 bases. Germline V gene sequence: CDR1 SSHAT, CDR2 FNYEAQ (reference sequence). This CDR3 spans 16 amino acids. The CDR3 loop reads CASSLRLGQGMDEQFF. In DNA, the CDR3 is TGTGCTAGCAGCTTACGCTTGGGACAGGGTATGGATGAGCAGTTCTTC.

This clonotype was recorded a few times. The V call is TRBV11-2, the J call TRBJ1-3; the D gene is possibly TRBD1 (5 bases). The V gene's germline CDR1 is SGHAT and CDR2 FQNNGV. V shed 6 bases and J shed 0 bases, with 21 bases lying between them. The CDR3 length is 18 residues. The CDR3, as DNA: TGTGCCAGCAGTTATGACAGCCGCCGGGGTCACTCTGGAAACACCATATATTTT. This sequence encodes CASSYDSRRGHSGNTIYF. Complete variable domain (other parts from reference TRBV11-2 and TRBJ1-3): EAGVAQSPRYKIIEKRQSVAFWCNPISGHATLYWYQQILGQGPKLLIQFQNNGVVDDSQLPKDRFSAERLKGVDSTLKIQPAKLEDSAVYLCASSYDSRRGHSGNTIYFGEGSWLTVV.

The chain carries TRBV7-9 and TRBJ1-2; weak D call: TRBD1 (6 bases). V dropped 0 bases and J dropped 4 bases, with 12 bases sitting between them. CDR1 and CDR2 (germline): SEHNR, FQNEAQ (reference sequence). The CDR3 consists of 15 residues. The CDR3 nucleotides are TGTGCCAGCAGCTTAGCGGTCAGGGGTGCCTATGGCTACACCTTC. Protein product: CASSLAVRGAYGYTF.

The CDR3 DNA reads as TGTGCCAGCAGCCCTGGGGGGGCTAGTGGGGTGAGGCAGTTCTTC. It codes for CASSPGGASGVRQFF. V gene TRBV7-3 combines with J gene TRBJ2-1; possibly TRBD2 for D (7 bases). The germline V and J ends were trimmed by 5 bases and 12 bases, with 23 bases remaining between them. CDR3 length: 15 amino acids. CDR1 and CDR2 from the germline V gene are SGHTA and FQGTGA.

There are a few counts of this clonotype. The gene calls are TRBV14 and TRBJ2-1, with 11 nucleotides matching TRBD2. V lost 0 bases to trimming and J lost 15 bases; unmatched junction nucleotides: 7. In germline, CDR1 is SGHDN, CDR2 FVKESK. This CDR3 spans 14 amino acids. CDR3 loop: CASSQDTSGGPRFF. CDR3 DNA: TGTGCCAGCAGCCAAGACACTAGCGGGGGCCCACGGTTCTTC.

This clonotype was seen many times. The chain combines TRBV7-3 with TRBJ2-5; no clear D gene. The germline V gene encodes CDR1 SGHTA and CDR2 FQGTGA. The germline V and J ends were trimmed by 3 bases and 2 bases, with 7 bases remaining between them. The CDR3 length is 13 residues. For the CDR3, the DNA is TGTGCCAGCAGCTTGGCCAGACAAGAGACCCAGTACTTC. Its protein product is CASSLARQETQYF.

This clonotype was seen only a few times. J is TRBJ2-5 and V is TRBV6-6; D remains ambiguous. This CDR3 comprises 13 residues. In germline, CDR1 is MNHNY, CDR2 SVGAGI (reference sequence). V was cut by 6 bases and J by 4 bases, with 12 bases left in between. The CDR3 reads CASSYDLLETQYF. For the CDR3, the DNA is TGTGCCAGCAGCTACGACTTGCTAGAGACCCAGTACTTC.

This clonotype appeared many times. CDR3 loop: CAVKRVSDPDHTEAFF. CDR3 bases: TGTGCCGTGAAAAGGGTAAGCGACCCGGATCACACTGAAGCTTTCTTT. The chain is built from TRBV7-9 and TRBJ1-1; D gene unclear. The CDR3 totals 16 residues. Trimming removed 11 bases from V and 3 bases from J, with 25 bases in between. Germline V CDR1 and CDR2: SEHNR, FQNEAQ (reference sequence).

The gene calls are TRBV7-4 and TRBJ1-5, with D possibly being TRBD1 (5 bases). The CDR3 extends over 15 amino acids. CDR1 SGHVT and CDR2 SQSDAQ come from the germline V gene. Trimming cost V 8 bases and J 1 base, with 15 bases left between them. CDR3 residues: CASAGHPRSNQPQHF. The CDR3 bases are TGTGCCAGCGCTGGACACCCTAGAAGCAATCAGCCCCAGCATTTT. Filled out from reference TRBV7-4 and TRBJ1-5, the complete variable domain reads GAGVSQSPRYKVAKRGRDVALRCDSISGHVTLYWYRQTLGQGSEVLTYSQSDAQRDKSGRPSGRFSAERPERSVSTLKIQRTEQGDSAVYLCASAGHPRSNQPQHFGDGTRLSIL.

This clonotype was found a few times. The rearrangement uses TRBV20-1 and TRBJ2-3; TRBD2 might be the D (5 bases). Trimming took off 0 bases at V and 8 bases at J, with 12 bases between the two ends. CDR3 size: 13 residues. The V gene's germline CDR1 is DFQATT and CDR2 SNEGSKA (reference sequence). The CDR3 protein is CSARDPAAGTQYF. In DNA form, the CDR3 reads TGCAGTGCTAGAGATCCTGCCGCGGGTACGCAGTATTTT.

The V and J genes are TRBV12-3 or TRBV12-4 and TRBJ2-3; D perhaps matches TRBD2 (5 bases). Trimming removed 6 bases from V and 1 base from J, with 11 bases in between. There are 14 residues in the CDR3. The CDR3 protein is CASRTLAGTDTQYF. The CDR3 DNA reads TGTGCCAGCAGAACTCTAGCCGGCACAGATACGCAGTATTTT.

This clonotype came up many times. The CDR3 nucleotides read TGTGCCAGCAGCTTAGCGGCCACAATACAAAACAATGAGCAGTTCTTC. Translation: CASSLAATIQNNEQFF. V is TRBV7-2 and J is TRBJ2-1; D unclear. Germline loops: CDR1 SGHTA, CDR2 FQGNSA. Trimming stripped 0 bases from V and 5 bases from J, with 14 bases between. This CDR3 has 16 residues.

The chain couples TRBV2 to TRBJ2-7; D may correspond to TRBD1 or TRBD2 (5 bases each). This CDR3 is built from 12 residues. CDR1 and CDR2 (germline): SNHLY, FYNNEI. Trimming pared 6 bases from V and 9 bases from J, leaving 15 bases between. CDR3 bases: TGTGCCAGCAGCCGACTATCAGGGTGGCAGTACTTC. Amino acid sequence: CASSRLSGWQYF. The whole variable domain, filled in from reference TRBV2 and TRBJ2-7, reads EPEVTQTPSHQVTQMGQEVILRCVPISNHLYFYWYRQILGQKVEFLVSFYNNEISEKSEIFDDQFSVERPDGSNFTLKIRSTKLEDSAMYFCASSRLSGWQYFGPGTRLTVT.

This clonotype was recorded a few times. V gene TRBV4-3 combines with J gene TRBJ1-5; 7 nucleotides match TRBD1. Germline trimming cut 0 bases from V and 7 bases from J; bases unmatched to any gene: 6. Germline V CDR1 and CDR2: LGHNA, YSLEER. CDR3 length: 15 residues. CDR3 nucleotide sequence: TGCGCCAGCAGCCAAGATCTAGGGGGCAGGCAGCCCCAGCATTTT. Its translation is CASSQDLGGRQPQHF.

On this clonotype itself: A single base separates this from a much larger clone, so it may be a read error. The chain recombines TRBV7-2 with TRBJ2-7, with D possibly TRBD2 on 5 matching bases. Germline-derived CDR1 and CDR2 are SGHTA and FQGNSA. Trimming removed 5 bases from V and 2 bases from J, with 10 bases in between. This CDR3 region has 13 residues. CDR3 sequence: CASSPDWTYEQYF. CDR3 nucleotide sequence: TGTGCCAGCAGCCCGGACTGGACCTACGAGCAGTACTTC.

Ten or more counts support this clonotype. J is TRBJ1-5 and V is TRBV7-2; D unresolved. CDR1 SGHTA and CDR2 FQGNSA come from the germline V gene. Between the trimmed V and J ends, which lost 5 bases and 3 bases, there was a span of 8 bases. This CDR3 region has 13 residues. The CDR3 nucleotides read TGTGCCAGCAGCAAAGACACCAATCAGCCCCAGCATTTT. The encoded protein is CASSKDTNQPQHF.

Ten or more counts support this clonotype. The chain couples TRBV12-3 or TRBV12-4 to TRBJ1-1, with D possibly TRBD1 on 5 matching bases. V was clipped by 8 bases and J by 9 bases, with 19 bases between them. The CDR3 has 13 amino acids. The CDR3 DNA is TGTGCCAGCTTATTCCCTCAGGGTTTGCAAGCTTTCTTT. Amino acid sequence: CASLFPQGLQAFF.

This clonotype was picked up a small number of times. V and J are TRBV12-3 or TRBV12-4 and TRBJ1-5; the D is unclear. The germline V and J ends were trimmed by 2 bases and 1 base, with 9 bases remaining between them. The CDR3 runs to 15 residues. The CDR3 loop reads CASSLQLGSNQPQHF. In nucleotides, the CDR3 is TGTGCCAGCAGTTTACAGCTAGGGAGCAATCAGCCCCAGCATTTT.

There are many counts of this clonotype. The genes are TRBV11-3 and TRBJ2-5; D unresolved. V was pared by 5 bases and J by 4 bases, with 8 bases between. CDR1 is SGHNT, CDR2 YENEEA, per germline. The CDR3 runs 12 residues. CDR3 sequence reads: CASSENLETQYF. Written as DNA, the CDR3 is TGTGCCAGCAGCGAAAACCTAGAGACCCAGTACTTC.

The chain has TRBV6-2 or TRBV6-3 and TRBJ2-1; D is possibly TRBD2 (7 bases). Germline V lookup: CDR1 MNHEY, CDR2 SVGEGT. The germline V and J ends were trimmed by 2 bases and 3 bases, with 20 bases remaining between them. The CDR3 is made up of 18 amino acids. Here the CDR3 DNA reads TGTGCCAGCAGTTACGGACGTCTAGGGGGGGGTAACTACAATGAGCAGTTCTTC. It translates to CASSYGRLGGGNYNEQFF.

The J gene is TRBJ2-3, the V gene TRBV2; the match to TRBD2 covers 14 bases. The CDR3 loop spans 16 amino acids. The trim removed 6 bases at V and 6 bases at J, leaving 8 bases unmatched. Germline V CDR1 and CDR2: SNHLY, FYNNEI. This CDR3 is CASRPGLAGEKDTQYF. In DNA, the CDR3 is TGTGCCAGCAGACCGGGACTAGCGGGGGAGAAGGATACGCAGTATTTT.

This rearrangement joins TRBV5-5 to TRBJ1-1; a weak D match, TRBD1 (6 bases). From germline, CDR1 is SGHKS and CDR2 YYEKEE (reference sequence). This CDR3 is built from 14 residues. V was cut by 4 bases and J by 4 bases, with 14 bases left in between. CDR3 amino acids: CASSRGPGATEAFF. In nucleotides, the CDR3 is TGTGCCAGCAGCCGGGGGCCAGGGGCCACTGAAGCTTTCTTT. Complete variable domain (other parts from reference TRBV5-5 and TRBJ1-1): DAGVTQSPTHLIKTRGQQVTLRCSPISGHKSVSWYQQVLGQGPQFIFQYYEKEERGRGNFPDRFSARQFPNYSSELNVNALLLGDSALYLCASSRGPGATEAFFGQGTRLTVV.

With regard to this clonotype: Possible read error: a much larger clone is one base away. The rearrangement uses TRBV7-2 and TRBJ2-3; D gene uncertain. This CDR3 has 12 amino acids. The germline CDR1 and CDR2 sequences are SGHTA and FQGNSA. The CDR3 here is CASSLYTDTPYF. The CDR3 coding sequence is TGTGCCAGCAGCTTATATACAGATACGCCGTATTTT.

There are a few counts of this clonotype. The chain uses TRBV7-2 and TRBJ2-2; 7 bases match TRBD2. J gave up 5 bases and V 7 bases, and 4 bases lay outside the gene matches. The CDR3 spans 13 residues. CDR1 and CDR2 (germline): SGHTA, FQGNSA. CDR3 in DNA: TGTGCCAGCAAAGAGCGGGGAACCGGGGAGCTGTTTTTT. This sequence encodes CASKERGTGELFF.

This clonotype occurred a few times. J is TRBJ2-5 and V is TRBV20-1; 14 nucleotides align to TRBD2. The trim removed 0 bases at V and 7 bases at J, leaving 1 base unmatched. The CDR3 is made up of 14 amino acids. Germline lookup yields CDR1 DFQATT and CDR2 SNEGSKA (reference sequence). For the CDR3, the DNA is TGCAGTGCTAGAGACGGACTAGCGGGGGGGACCCAGTACTTC. Amino acids: CSARDGLAGGTQYF.

V is TRBV10-3 and J is TRBJ2-5, with 7 bases that match TRBD2. The germline gives CDR1 ENHRY, CDR2 SYGVKD. The ends lost 2 bases at V and 9 bases at J; junction bases unmatched: 12. The CDR3 spans 15 residues. For the CDR3, the DNA is TGTGCCATCAGTGAGGCTGCGGTCGGGGCGGGGGCCCAGTACTTC. Protein product: CAISEAAVGAGAQYF.

In this sample, this clonotype turned up a few times. V usage is TRBV15 and J usage is TRBJ1-3; 7 nucleotides agree with TRBD1. Losses at the gene ends were 4 bases for V and 3 bases for J; bases not matched to a gene: 18. CDR1 is LNHNV, CDR2 YYDKDF, per germline (reference sequence). The CDR3 runs 19 residues. CDR3 DNA sequence: TGTGCCACCAGCACCACACGGGACAGTACAACTCCTGGTGGAAACACCATATATTTT. Its translation is CATSTTRDSTTPGGNTIYF.

This clonotype has a count of ten or more. The chain uses TRBV25-1 and TRBJ1-2; 9 bases fit TRBD1. Germline V gene sequence: CDR1 MGHDK, CDR2 SYGVNS. V gave up 3 bases and J gave up 6 bases; unmatched junction bases: 8. The CDR3 totals 15 residues. CDR3 sequence reads: CASSDRSTGGDGYTF. In DNA form, the CDR3 reads TGTGCCAGCAGTGACCGAAGTACAGGGGGCGATGGCTACACCTTC.

This clonotype was detected once. A junction end diverges from the germline sequence, so it may reflect a read error. The V call is TRBV20-1, the J call TRBJ2-1, with D possibly called TRBD1 or TRBD2 (6 bases each). This CDR3 comprises 14 residues. Looked up from germline, CDR1 is DFQATT and CDR2 is SNEGSKA (reference sequence). The CDR3 DNA reads as TGCAGTGCTAGGGTGCGGGGCAGGGACAATGAGGAGTTCTTC. Amino acids: CSARVRGRDNEEFF.